This T cell receptor (beta chain) was recovered during a study of cytomegalovirus exposure and HLA in healthy donors. General study points: V- and J-gene trimming of TCR beta was linked (in a later analysis) to a missense DCLRE1C variant. Cytomegalovirus-associated TCR beta chains were listed, numbering around 150.

Turning to this clone: Its antigen remains unidentified.

Germline CDR1 SEHNR, CDR2 FQNEAQ (reference sequence). V was pared by 7 bases and J by 0 bases, with 16 bases between. The CDR3 has 16 amino acids. Vbeta (60) and Jbeta (13) primers were used in the PCR. Sequencing was performed with immunoSEQ multiplex PCR; in TCRdb, only in-frame clones are kept and a portion is missing. This table holds around 160,000 clones, 60% to 80% found once. The TCR comes from a male donor in good health and CMV-seronegative. The sample taken for sequencing was PBMCs. The chain couples TRBV7-9 to TRBJ2-1, with no clear D. The CDR3 sequence is CASNLDPESSYNEQFF. The CDR3 nucleotides read TGTGCCAGCAACCTAGATCCTGAGAGCTCCTACAATGAGCAGTTCTTC.